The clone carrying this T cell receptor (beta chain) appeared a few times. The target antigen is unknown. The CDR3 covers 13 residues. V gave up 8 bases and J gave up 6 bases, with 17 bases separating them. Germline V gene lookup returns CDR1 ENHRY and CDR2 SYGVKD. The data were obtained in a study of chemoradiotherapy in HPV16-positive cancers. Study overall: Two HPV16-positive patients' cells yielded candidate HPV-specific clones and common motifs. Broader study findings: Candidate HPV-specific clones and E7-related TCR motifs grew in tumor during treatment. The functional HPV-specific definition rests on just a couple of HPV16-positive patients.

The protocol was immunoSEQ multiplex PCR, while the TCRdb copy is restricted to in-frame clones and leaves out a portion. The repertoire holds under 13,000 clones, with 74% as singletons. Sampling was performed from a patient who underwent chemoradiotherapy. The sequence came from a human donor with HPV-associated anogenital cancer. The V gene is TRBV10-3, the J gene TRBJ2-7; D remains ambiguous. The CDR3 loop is CAIRAQVSAEQYV. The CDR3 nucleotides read TGTGCCATCCGGGCTCAGGTTTCTGCCGAGCAGTACGTC.